What follows are 29 T cell receptor beta chains derived from one specimen sequenced in a study of T cells expressing NK-cell markers. TCRdb reprocessed the 5' RACE reads and reports one entry per CDR3 protein, with no DNA. This table holds about 550,000 distinct CDR3 sequences. Sequences were obtained from blood T cells: a sorted CD56 or NKG2C T cell subset, CD4+ or CD8+ T cells, or bulk PBMC T cells (not recorded which). The source of these receptors is a man aged 18 to 29 in good health.

The chain employs TRBV5-1 and TRBJ2-5; no DNA is available, so the TRBD2 call from TCRdb remains unchecked. This CDR3 comprises 13 residues. The germline CDR1 and CDR2 sequences are SGHRS and YFSETQ. CDR3 protein: CASTYWEGETQYF.

J is TRBJ1-1 and V is TRBV5-6; TCRdb's D call, TRBD1, is unchecked because there is no DNA. The CDR3 covers 15 residues. Germline CDR1 and CDR2: SGHDT and YYEEEE. CDR3 in amino acids: CASSPLPGGASEAFF.

The V and J genes are TRBV9 and TRBJ2-5; TCRdb designates TRBD2, a call that cannot be tested without DNA. The CDR3 covers 17 residues. Germline CDR1 and CDR2: SGDLS and YYNGEE. The CDR3 protein is CASRKGPSGLAEETQYF.

This sequence joins TRBV14 and TRBJ2-1; checking the TCRdb D call of TRBD2 is not possible without DNA. CDR1 is SGHDN, CDR2 FVKESK, per germline. There are 17 residues in the CDR3. This chain's CDR3 is CASSPHPAGGSYNEQFF.

The chain has TRBV20-1 and TRBJ2-1; TCRdb names TRBD1, which stays unverified in the absence of DNA. This CDR3 has 16 residues. Germline V gene lookup returns CDR1 DFQATT and CDR2 SNEGSKA (reference sequence). CDR3: CSARTPDSVTYNEQFF.

V and J are TRBV30 and TRBJ1-6; checking the TCRdb D call of TRBD1 is not possible without DNA. From germline, CDR1 is GTSNPN and CDR2 SVGIG (reference sequence). This CDR3 has 14 amino acids. CDR3 loop: CAWSGGTANSPLHF.

The CDR3 sequence is CASSSSWGGANNEQFF. The chain is built from TRBV7-2 and TRBJ2-1; TCRdb reports TRBD1, a call that lacks DNA to check it against. Germline V CDR1 and CDR2: SGHTA, FQGNSA. The CDR3 spans 16 residues. Combining the CDR3 with reference TRBV7-2 and TRBJ2-1 gives the whole variable domain GAGVSQSPSNKVTEKGKDVELRCDPISGHTALYWYRQSLGQGLEFLIYFQGNSAPDKSGLPSDRFSAERTGGSVSTLTIQRTQQEDSAVYLCASSSSWGGANNEQFFGPGTRLTVL.

The rearrangement joins TRBV6-1 to TRBJ2-7; the D call of TRBD1 rests on TCRdb alone, since no DNA is present to check it. The CDR3 contains 14 residues. CDR1 and CDR2 from the germline V gene are MNHNS and SASEGT. Here the CDR3 reads CASSTNREAHEQYF.

This chain joins TRBV20-1 and TRBJ2-1; TCRdb proposes TRBD2, but this gene call is untestable without DNA. The V gene's germline CDR1 is DFQATT and CDR2 SNEGSKA (reference sequence). This CDR3 region has 16 residues. CDR3 sequence reads: CSALAGGPSTYNEQFF.

J is TRBJ1-4 and V is TRBV5-1. The CDR3 runs to 15 residues. CDR1 SGHRS and CDR2 YFSETQ come from the germline V gene. The CDR3 is CASSLRGPGWEKLFF.

This sequence joins TRBV27 and TRBJ2-5. Germline CDR1 and CDR2: MNHEY and SMNVEV (reference sequence). This CDR3 region has 13 residues. The CDR3 region is CASRGLYGETQYF.

The rearrangement links TRBV7-6 to TRBJ1-1. The V gene's germline CDR1 is SGHVS and CDR2 FNYEAQ. This CDR3 region has 14 residues. This chain's CDR3 is CASSRTGWDTEAFF.

The chain is built from TRBV20-1 and TRBJ2-7; the TCRdb D gene call, TRBD2, has no DNA to confirm it. CDR3 length: 14 residues. Per the germline V gene, CDR1 is DFQATT and CDR2 is SNEGSKA (reference sequence). CDR3 amino acids: CSARYTSGSYEQYF.

The chain is built from TRBV7-8 and TRBJ2-1. Germline V gives CDR1 SGHVS, CDR2 FQNEAQ. CDR3 length: 13 residues. The CDR3 here is CASSSGGAVEQFF.

V and J are TRBV6-2 or TRBV6-3 and TRBJ1-1; the TCRdb D gene call, TRBD1, has no DNA to confirm it. Germline V gene data show CDR1 as MNHEY and CDR2 as SVGEGT. The CDR3 spans 14 residues. The chain's CDR3 is CASTPGTGVVEAFF.

J is TRBJ2-4 and V is TRBV6-5. The CDR3 covers 14 residues. Germline V gene sequence: CDR1 MNHEY, CDR2 SVGAGI. CDR3 sequence reads: CASSTRLAKNIQYF.

The rearrangement joins TRBV3-1 to TRBJ2-1; TCRdb gives TRBD1 as the D gene, but with no DNA this cannot be confirmed. The CDR3 runs to 17 residues. Germline V CDR1 and CDR2: LGHDT, YNNKEL (reference sequence). The CDR3 loop reads CASSHINRAQGIYEQFF.

The V gene is TRBV2, the J gene TRBJ2-1; the TRBD1 assignment by TCRdb is unverifiable without DNA. The CDR3 is 16 residues long. Per the germline V gene, CDR1 is SNHLY and CDR2 is FYNNEI. CDR3 protein: CASSEVTPRASNEQFF.

The CDR3 reads CAWSVLVGGETQYF. The chain is built from TRBV30 and TRBJ2-5; TCRdb gives TRBD1 as the D gene, but with no DNA this cannot be confirmed. The CDR3 has 14 residues. Germline lookup yields CDR1 GTSNPN and CDR2 SVGIG (reference sequence).

V and J are TRBV11-1 and TRBJ2-2; checking the TCRdb D call of TRBD2 is not possible without DNA. CDR1 is SGHAT and CDR2 is FQDESV in the germline V gene (reference sequence). The CDR3 runs to 17 residues. CDR3 sequence: CASSPGREGVVAGELFF. Together with reference TRBV11-1 and TRBJ2-2, the CDR3 gives the full variable domain: EAEVAQSPRYKITEKSQAVAFWCDPISGHATLYWYRQILGQGPELLVQFQDESVVDDSQLPKDRFSAERLKGVDSTLKIQPAELGDSAMYLCASSPGREGVVAGELFFGEGSRLTVL.

This chain uses TRBV11-2 with TRBJ2-5; the TCRdb D gene call, TRBD2, has no DNA to confirm it. The CDR3 is 15 amino acids. Per the germline V gene, CDR1 is SGHAT and CDR2 is FQNNGV. The CDR3 sequence is CASSLEAGVAETQYF.

The chain recombines TRBV7-6 with TRBJ2-2; as DNA is missing, the TRBD1 call by TCRdb cannot be tested. Germline lookup yields CDR1 SGHVS and CDR2 FNYEAQ. The CDR3 spans 18 residues. This CDR3 is CASSFLQGSTMNTGELFF.

The V and J genes are TRBV6-1 and TRBJ1-2; TCRdb proposes TRBD1, but this gene call is untestable without DNA. The CDR3 has 14 residues. Germline CDR1 is MNHNS and CDR2 is SASEGT. The CDR3 spells CASSRDREAYGYTF.

V usage is TRBV7-9 and J usage is TRBJ2-3. This CDR3 comprises 13 residues. Germline V gene data show CDR1 as SEHNR and CDR2 as FQNEAQ (reference sequence). The CDR3 protein is CATTHGSTDTQYF.

V usage is TRBV20-1 and J usage is TRBJ2-2. The germline CDR1 and CDR2 sequences are DFQATT and SNEGSKA (reference sequence). The CDR3 has 13 residues. The CDR3 loop reads CSASISGTGELFF.

CDR3: CSATSRDRAYNEQFF. V usage is TRBV20-1 and J usage is TRBJ2-1; the D gene TCRdb calls, TRBD1, cannot be checked with no DNA. The CDR3 contains 15 residues. Germline values: CDR1 DFQATT, CDR2 SNEGSKA (reference sequence).

The chain links TRBV5-1 to TRBJ1-2. Germline-derived CDR1 and CDR2 are SGHRS and YFSETQ. The CDR3 is 14 residues long. The CDR3: CASSYQQGPYGYTF.

This CDR3 is CSAPPVAGSYNEQFF. The chain couples TRBV20-1 to TRBJ2-1; the D gene TCRdb calls, TRBD2, cannot be checked with no DNA. The CDR3 has 15 amino acids. Germline CDR1 is DFQATT and CDR2 is SNEGSKA (reference sequence).

The chain employs TRBV9 and TRBJ2-7; TCRdb lists TRBD1, though no DNA is available to test this call. This CDR3 comprises 16 residues. CDR1 SGDLS and CDR2 YYNGEE come from the germline V gene. CDR3 in amino acids: CASSPPSGQGFYEQYF.